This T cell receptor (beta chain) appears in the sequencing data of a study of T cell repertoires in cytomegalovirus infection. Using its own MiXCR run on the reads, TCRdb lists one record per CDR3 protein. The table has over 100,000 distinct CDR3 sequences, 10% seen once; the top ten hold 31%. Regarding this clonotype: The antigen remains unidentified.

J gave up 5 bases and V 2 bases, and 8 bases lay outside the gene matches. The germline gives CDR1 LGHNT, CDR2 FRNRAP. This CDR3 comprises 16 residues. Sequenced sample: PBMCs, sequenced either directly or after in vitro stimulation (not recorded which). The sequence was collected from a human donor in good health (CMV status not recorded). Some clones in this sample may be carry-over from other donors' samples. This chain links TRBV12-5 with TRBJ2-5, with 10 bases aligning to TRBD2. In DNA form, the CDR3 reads TGTGCTAGTGGTTTGTTCGGGACTAGCGTGGATGAGACCCAGTACTTC. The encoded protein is CASGLFGTSVDETQYF.